This entry lists 13 T cell receptor beta chains sequenced from one sample in a study of beta chain features in type 1 diabetes listed by TCRdb under 2018. Results and caveats for the whole study, not just this receptor: Type 1 diabetes patients showed a moderate but significant shortening of TCRB CDR3 length in all four CD4+ subsets.

Library preparation used the immunoSEQ multiplex PCR assay. The entire isolated RNA was reverse transcribed using the High Capacity cDNA Reverse Transcription Kit, and thus expressed TCRB transcripts were sequenced. TCRdb holds this immuneACCESS table with in-frame rearrangements only. Some clones are missing; in checked studies, unresolved V genes explain under half, and the rest has no known cause. The table for this sample lists around 710,000 clones; around an eighth of them were counted only once. About 0.11% of the sample comes from the top ten. The antigens of these receptors remain unknown. Sequencing used naive CD4+ T cells from blood. What this sample's cell subset or site label stands for: true naive CD4+ T cells. These receptors were taken from a man between 25 and 39 years old with type 1 diabetes.

To note about this clone: The sample has other DNA sequences that encode this CDR3 too. The chain links TRBV19 to TRBJ1-5, with 9 bases aligning to TRBD1. V was clipped by 6 bases and J by 5 bases; unmatched bases: 2. There are 13 residues in the CDR3. CDR1 and CDR2 from the germline V gene are LNHDA and SQIVND (reference sequence). CDR3 sequence (DNA): TGTGCCAGTAGCCGACAGGGGGATCAGCCCCAGCATTTT. It codes for CASSRQGDQPQHF.

A note on this clone: Other DNA sequences of this sample code for an identical CDR3. The CDR3 DNA is TGTGCCAGCAGTTTATTAGGGAATTCACCCCTCCACTTT. It specifies CASSLLGNSPLHF. The V gene is TRBV27, the J gene TRBJ1-6, with D hard to call. The CDR3 covers 13 residues. Germline lookup yields CDR1 MNHEY and CDR2 SMNVEV (reference sequence). Trimming stripped 1 base from V and 7 bases from J, with 5 bases between.

J is TRBJ2-7 and V is TRBV5-1; TRBD1 agrees at 9 bases. CDR3 length equals 15 residues. Germline-derived CDR1 and CDR2 are SGHRS and YFSETQ. Germline trimming cut 3 bases from V and 7 bases from J; bases unmatched to any gene: 11. CDR3 loop: CASSSSSGQGIEQYF. The CDR3 DNA reads TGCGCCAGCAGCTCTTCCTCGGGACAGGGAATAGAGCAGTACTTC.

The gene calls are TRBV9 and TRBJ2-3; 13 bases are a match to TRBD2. V lost 2 bases to trimming and J lost 4 bases; unmatched junction nucleotides: 4. This CDR3 comprises 16 residues. Per the germline V gene, CDR1 is SGDLS and CDR2 is YYNGEE. The CDR3 DNA sequence: TGTGCCAGCAGCGTCGGACTAGCGGGGGACCCAGATACGCAGTATTTT. Protein product: CASSVGLAGDPDTQYF.

This clone has just a few counts. The chain joins TRBV18 to TRBJ1-2, with unresolved D. The germline gives CDR1 KGHSH, CDR2 LQKENI. The CDR3 is 12 residues long. V was clipped by 3 bases and J by 7 bases, with 9 bases between them. The CDR3 DNA follows: TGTGCCAGCTCACCGAATGTTGGTGGCTACACCTTC. This gives the protein CASSPNVGGYTF.

This chain uses TRBV5-4 with TRBJ1-6; D gene unclear. The CDR3 has 13 residues. CDR1 is SGHNT, CDR2 YYREEE, per germline (reference sequence). Trimming shortened V by 4 bases and J by 0 bases, and 2 bases separated the two germline ends. The CDR3 spells CASSGSYNSPLHF. CDR3 in DNA: TGTGCCAGCAGCGGCTCCTATAATTCACCCCTCCACTTT.

This clone was counted only a few times. The rearrangement uses TRBV29-1 and TRBJ2-2, with TRBD1 as a possible D gene (7 bases). The germline V gene encodes CDR1 SQVTM and CDR2 ANQGSEA. CDR3 length: 13 amino acids. The V end lost 7 bases, the J end lost 5 bases, and 14 bases lay between the germline ends. The CDR3 spells CSAQGGLTGELFF. CDR3 nucleotide sequence: TGCAGCGCCCAGGGGGGTCTAACCGGGGAGCTGTTTTTT.

This chain connects TRBV28 to TRBJ1-1; 7 nucleotides line up with TRBD1. With 8 bases clipped from V and 1 base from J, the junction kept 4 bases outside the gene matches. Germline CDR1 and CDR2: MDHEN and SYDVKM. The CDR3 sequence is 13 residues long. The CDR3 coding sequence is TGTGCCAGCCTGGGACAGTCGAACACTGAAGCTTTCTTT. Translating it yields CASLGQSNTEAFF.

V and J are TRBV30 and TRBJ1-5, with a possible D match to TRBD1 (5 bases). Between the trimmed V and J ends, which lost 3 bases and 3 bases, there was a span of 15 bases. This CDR3 region has 15 residues. The germline gives CDR1 GTSNPN, CDR2 SVGIG (reference sequence). The CDR3 loop is CAWSLGTASNQPQHF. The CDR3 DNA is TGTGCCTGGAGCCTCGGGACGGCTTCCAATCAGCCCCAGCATTTT.

This clone turned up a few times. The CDR3 spells CASSLGSSVDEQYF. The CDR3 DNA sequence: TGCGCCAGCAGCTTGGGGTCTAGCGTAGACGAGCAGTACTTC. This chain links TRBV5-1 with TRBJ2-7; a weak D match, TRBD2 (6 bases). This CDR3 comprises 14 residues. Trimming cost V 0 bases and J 5 bases, with 12 bases left between them. Germline V CDR1 and CDR2: SGHRS, YFSETQ. The whole variable domain, remainder taken from reference TRBV5-1 and TRBJ2-7, is KAGVTQTPRYLIKTRGQQVTLSCSPISGHRSVSWYQQTPGQGLQFLFEYFSETQRNKGNFPGRFSGRQFSNSRSEMNVSTLELGDSALYLCASSLGSSVDEQYFGPGTRLTVT.

This clone came up a few times. The CDR3 DNA is TGTGCCAGCAGCGTAAGGGACTATTCCTACGAGCAGTACTTC. It yields the protein CASSVRDYSYEQYF. The V gene is TRBV9, the J gene TRBJ2-7, with 7 bases identical to TRBD2. The CDR3 runs 14 residues. The V segment lost 1 base and the J segment 1 base; nucleotides outside the gene matches: 2. Per germline, CDR1 SGDLS and CDR2 YYNGEE. Full variable domain (rest looked up from reference TRBV9 and TRBJ2-7): DSGVTQTPKHLITATGQRVTLRCSPRSGDLSVYWYQQSLDQGLQFLIQYYNGEERAKGNILERFSAQQFPDLHSELNLSSLELGDSALYFCASSVRDYSYEQYFGPGTRLTVT.

Only a few counts were recorded for this clone. The chain couples TRBV7-9 to TRBJ2-1; 10 nucleotides agree with TRBD2. The V gene's germline CDR1 is SEHNR and CDR2 FQNEAQ (reference sequence). The trim removed 1 base at V and 15 bases at J, leaving 6 bases unmatched. There are 13 residues in the CDR3. The CDR3 coding sequence is TGTGCCAGCAGCTTAGGATCTAGCGGGGGCCGGTTCTTC. Its protein product is CASSLGSSGGRFF.

This sequence joins TRBV29-1 and TRBJ2-3, with 11 bases that match TRBD2. The germline V gene encodes CDR1 SQVTM and CDR2 ANQGSEA. The CDR3 runs to 14 residues. V gave up 7 bases and J gave up 4 bases; unmatched junction bases: 7. The CDR3 DNA follows: TGCAGCGCGTATAGCGGGGGGGGTCCAGATACGCAGTATTTT. This codes for CSAYSGGGPDTQYF.